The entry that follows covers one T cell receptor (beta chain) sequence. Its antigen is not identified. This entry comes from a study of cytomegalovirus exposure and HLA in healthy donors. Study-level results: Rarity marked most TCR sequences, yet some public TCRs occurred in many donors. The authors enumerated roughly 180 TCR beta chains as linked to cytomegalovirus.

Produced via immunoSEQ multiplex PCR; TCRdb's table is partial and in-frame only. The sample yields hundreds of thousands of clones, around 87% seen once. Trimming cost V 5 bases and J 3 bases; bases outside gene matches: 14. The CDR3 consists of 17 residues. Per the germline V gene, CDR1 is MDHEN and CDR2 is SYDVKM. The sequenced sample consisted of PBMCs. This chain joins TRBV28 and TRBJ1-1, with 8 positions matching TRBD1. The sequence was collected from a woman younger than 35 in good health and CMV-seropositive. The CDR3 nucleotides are TGTGCCAGCAGTCCCAGGACAGGGAGAATTTCGGACACTGAAGCTTTCTTT. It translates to CASSPRTGRISDTEAFF.